This T cell receptor beta chain was captured in a study of beta chain features in type 1 diabetes. The CDR3 length is 11 residues. Per germline, CDR1 MNHNY and CDR2 SVGAGI (reference sequence). The V end lost 7 bases, the J end lost 12 bases, and 13 bases lay between the germline ends. The investigators reverse transcribed all of the isolated RNA, so they sequenced expressed TCRB transcripts. It was found that naive, central memory and regulatory T cell samples averaged about 3.4 million reads. Profiled with immunoSEQ multiplex PCR; TCRdb holds only in-frame clones, not every one. This table holds roughly 340,000 clones, around 12% found once. Markers CD45RO/CCR7/CD25/CD127/CD95/CD27 served to sort CD4+ naive, central memory, regulatory and stem cell-like memory cells. This clone was detected only a few times. Its antigen is not known. Whole-study findings and limits: People with Type 1 diabetes carried modestly yet significantly shorter TCRB CDR3s in all four CD4+ subsets. An over-representation of cells with high TCR expression could result from cDNA sequencing.

The sequenced sample was naive CD4+ T cells from blood. This TCR came from a woman aged 18-29 years with type 1 diabetes. The chain combines TRBV6-6 with TRBJ2-1; D remains ambiguous. The CDR3 sequence: CASTSRVRQFF. CDR3 in DNA: TGTGCCAGCACCTCTCGGGTTCGGCAGTTCTTC.